Presented here are 24 T cell receptor beta chains from one specimen sequenced in a study of blood T cell repertoires in COVID-19. TCRdb's table, derived via immunoSEQ multiplex PCR, lists solely in-frame clones and lacks some. The table lists roughly 150,000 clones, just over 90% of them singletons. Material: peripheral blood. The receptors were sampled from a man aged 18 to 29 with COVID-19, enrolled during active disease.

The genes are TRBV7-3 and TRBJ2-1; D possibly corresponds to TRBD1 (6 bases). The CDR3 spans 15 residues. V lost 2 bases, J lost 4 bases, and 12 bases lay in between. Germline lookup yields CDR1 SGHTA and CDR2 FQGTGA. The CDR3 DNA sequence: TGTGCCAGCAGCTTACGCAGGGGATCGTACAATGAGCAGTTCTTC. Its protein is CASSLRRGSYNEQFF. The full variable domain, completed using reference TRBV7-3 and TRBJ2-1, is GAGVSQTPSNKVTEKGKYVELRCDPISGHTALYWYRQSLGQGPEFLIYFQGTGAADDSGLPNDRFFAVRPEGSVSTLKIQRTERGDSAVYLCASSLRRGSYNEQFFGPGTRLTVL.

The chain uses TRBV6-4 and TRBJ1-2; 8 nucleotides line up with TRBD1. The ends lost 6 bases at V and 8 bases at J; junction bases unmatched: 11. CDR1 MRHNA and CDR2 SNTAGT come from the germline V gene. This CDR3 has 14 residues. The DNA of the CDR3 is TGTGCCAGCAGCGAAGGACAGGGATCCAGCGGCTACACCTTC. It encodes CASSEGQGSSGYTF.

This chain uses TRBV30 with TRBJ2-3; TRBD2 matches 7 bases. Germline CDR1 GTSNPN, CDR2 SVGIG (reference sequence). The junction had 4 bases not matched to a gene; V was cut back by 2 bases and J by 2 bases. The CDR3 totals 14 residues. The CDR3 reads CAWSTGLNTDTQYF. The CDR3 DNA sequence: TGTGCCTGGAGTACGGGACTAAACACAGATACGCAGTATTTT.

The chain employs TRBV27 and TRBJ2-3, with D possibly being TRBD2 (5 bases). The V gene lost 3 bases and the J gene lost 4 bases, with 14 bases spanning the gap. Germline V gene lookup returns CDR1 MNHEY and CDR2 SMNVEV (reference sequence). The CDR3 loop spans 15 amino acids. The CDR3 coding sequence is TGTGCCAGCAGTTTGCGAGGGCCGTGGGCAGATACGCAGTATTTT. It translates to CASSLRGPWADTQYF.

This clone was detected only a few times. This chain joins TRBV28 and TRBJ1-5; D is unresolved. V gave up 3 bases and J gave up 7 bases, with 10 bases separating them. CDR1 is MDHEN, CDR2 SYDVKM, per germline. This CDR3 has 13 amino acids. CDR3 coding DNA: TGTGCCAGCAGTTTTACCGAGCGGCAGCCCCAGCATTTT. Residues: CASSFTERQPQHF.

This chain joins TRBV14 and TRBJ2-7; 8 positions match TRBD1. The CDR3 covers 14 residues. Germline V lookup: CDR1 SGHDN, CDR2 FVKESK. After removal of 1 base from V and 7 bases from J, the junction contained 6 bases not matched to a gene. This CDR3 is CASSQVRGLGEQYF. The CDR3 nucleotides read TGTGCCAGCAGCCAAGTCAGGGGGCTGGGTGAGCAGTACTTC. Supplemented by reference TRBV14 and TRBJ2-7, the full variable domain reads EAGVTQFPSHSVIEKGQTVTLRCDPISGHDNLYWYRRVMGKEIKFLLHFVKESKQDESGMPNNRFLAERTGGTYSTLKVQPAELEDSGVYFCASSQVRGLGEQYFGPGTRLTVT.

This chain uses TRBV1 with TRBJ2-7; the D call of TRBD2 is as the table states it, not checked on the DNA. TRBV1 is a documented pseudogene. This CDR3 is built from 16 residues. The CDR3 region has the DNA TGCACCAGCAGCCAAGATCGGGTGGCTAGCGGCTACGAGCAGTACTTC. Encoded protein: CTSSQDRVASGYEQYF.

The rearrangement uses TRBV28 and TRBJ1-5; 7 bases align to TRBD1. This CDR3 has 16 amino acids. V lost 1 base and J lost 7; bases outside the gene matches: 10. CDR1 is MDHEN and CDR2 is SYDVKM in the germline V gene. As DNA, the CDR3 is TGTGCCAGCAGTTTATTATTGGTAGGGGGCGGGCAGCCCCAGCATTTT. Amino acids: CASSLLLVGGGQPQHF. The variable domain in full, completed from reference TRBV28 and TRBJ1-5, reads DVKVTQSSRYLVKRTGEKVFLECVQDMDHENMFWYRQDPGLGLRLIYFSYDVKMKEKGDIPEGYSVSREKKERFSLILESASTNQTSMYLCASSLLLVGGGQPQHFGDGTRLSIL.

This clone was seen just once. This chain uses TRBV19 with TRBJ2-6; 7 bases match TRBD1. CDR3 size: 15 residues. The germline CDR1 and CDR2 sequences are LNHDA and SQIVND (reference sequence). V was pared by 5 bases and J by 4 bases, with 5 bases of the junction left unmatched. The CDR3 nucleotides read TGTGCCAGTAGTGTCACAGGGGTAGGGGCCAACGTCCTGACTTTC. The encoded protein is CASSVTGVGANVLTF.

The chain couples TRBV11-2 to TRBJ2-7; TRBD1 matches 7 bases. The J segment lost 4 bases and the V segment lost 5 bases, leaving 8 bases of the junction unmatched. The CDR3 is 14 amino acids. CDR1 and CDR2 (germline): SGHAT, FQNNGV. As DNA, the CDR3 is TGTGCCAGCAGCCTACGACAGGGTTTGTACGAGCAGTACTTC. Translating gives CASSLRQGLYEQYF.

This clone was recorded once. The CDR3 protein is CASSLDWSNTGELFF. CDR3 sequence (DNA): TGTGCCAGCAGCTTAGATTGGAGTAACACCGGGGAGCTGTTTTTT. V is TRBV11-2 and J is TRBJ2-2; D gene uncertain. CDR1 is SGHAT, CDR2 FQNNGV, per germline. The length of the CDR3 is 15 residues. The V and J ends lost 0 bases and 2 bases respectively, with 7 bases between them.

The chain joins TRBV5-1 to TRBJ2-7; 9 nucleotides align to TRBD1. The CDR3 covers 16 residues. Trimming removed 3 bases from V and 4 bases from J; junction bases left unmatched: 11. CDR1 and CDR2 (germline): SGHRS, YFSETQ. The CDR3 loop is CASSSRTGAARYEQYF. In DNA form, the CDR3 reads TGCGCCAGCAGCTCAAGGACAGGGGCCGCCAGGTACGAGCAGTACTTC.

The chain links TRBV7-9 to TRBJ2-1; 8 bases match TRBD2. The germline V gene has CDR1 SEHNR and CDR2 FQNEAQ (reference sequence). V shed 10 bases and J 4 bases; nucleotides not matched to a gene: 9. CDR3 length: 14 residues. The DNA for the CDR3 is TGTGCCACCACAATTAGCGGGAAATACAATGAGCAGTTCTTC. Translating gives CATTISGKYNEQFF. The full variable domain, completed using reference TRBV7-9 and TRBJ2-1, is DTGVSQNPRHKITKRGQNVTFRCDPISEHNRLYWYRQTLGQGPEFLTYFQNEAQLEKSRLLSDRFSAERPKGSFSTLEIQRTEQGDSAMYLCATTISGKYNEQFFGPGTRLTVL.

This chain joins TRBV30 and TRBJ2-1, with a weak D call TRBD2 (5 bases). Germline V lookup: CDR1 GTSNPN, CDR2 SVGIG (reference sequence). The CDR3 is 12 amino acids. The ends were cut back, 1 base at V and 7 bases at J, with 8 bases in the middle. CDR3 residues: CAWSGPGNEQFF. CDR3 coding DNA: TGTGCCTGGAGTGGGCCGGGGAATGAGCAGTTCTTC.

Points on this clone: At one end, the junction sequence differs from germline, possibly due to a read error. V is TRBV7-2 and J is TRBJ1-6, with 9 bases that match TRBD1. The CDR3 runs to 16 residues. The germline CDR1 and CDR2 sequences are SGHTA and FQGNSA. The CDR3: CASSTGQGRGYSPLHF. CDR3 nucleotide sequence: TGTGCCAGCAGCACCGGACAGGGGCGGGGGTATTCGCCCCTCCACTTT.

This rearrangement joins TRBV6-5 to TRBJ2-1; TRBD2 matches at 13 bases. Germline V lookup: CDR1 MNHEY, CDR2 SVGAGI. V was pared by 10 bases and J by 7 bases, with 10 bases of the junction left unmatched. This CDR3 contains 15 residues. CDR3 coding DNA: TGTGCCACTAGGACTAGCGGGAGTCGGGGAAATGAGCAGTTCTTC. Translating it yields CATRTSGSRGNEQFF.

The V and J genes are TRBV7-2 and TRBJ2-7, with 8 bases identical to TRBD2. The germline V gene has CDR1 SGHTA and CDR2 FQGNSA. The CDR3 has 16 amino acids. J was trimmed by 3 bases and V by 5 bases; bases with no gene match: 12. This chain's CDR3 is CASSPTRAGENYEQYF. The CDR3 coding sequence is TGTGCCAGCAGCCCGACCCGAGCGGGAGAGAACTACGAGCAGTACTTC.

This chain joins TRBV18 and TRBJ1-1; D uncertain. Trimming removed 5 bases at V and 1 base at J, with 11 bases between. Germline V gene data show CDR1 as KGHSH and CDR2 as LQKENI. This CDR3 contains 14 residues. The CDR3 reads CASSAIPGNTEAFF. DNA of the CDR3: TGTGCCAGCTCAGCAATCCCCGGGAACACTGAAGCTTTCTTT.

The chain is built from TRBV4-1 and TRBJ2-1, with TRBD1 as a possible D gene (6 bases). V lost 1 base, J lost 0 bases, and 10 bases lay in between. CDR3 length: 16 amino acids. The germline gives CDR1 MGHRA, CDR2 YSYEKL. The CDR3 loop is CASSQVGGVSYNEQFF. The CDR3 nucleotides read TGCGCCAGCAGCCAAGTAGGGGGAGTCTCCTACAATGAGCAGTTCTTC.

The chain recombines TRBV10-2 with TRBJ2-1; 7 positions agree with TRBD2. The V gene's germline CDR1 is WSHSY and CDR2 SAAADI. This CDR3 comprises 16 residues. V lost 6 bases to trimming and J lost 2 bases; unmatched junction nucleotides: 10. CDR3 residues: CASRQAGSETYNEQFF. CDR3 DNA: TGCGCCAGCAGACAAGCGGGATCAGAAACCTACAATGAGCAGTTCTTC.

This clone was seen once. The chain recombines TRBV28 with TRBJ2-7, with 11 nucleotides matching TRBD1. The CDR3 spans 14 residues. V gave up 6 bases and J gave up 8 bases; unmatched junction bases: 9. Germline CDR1 reads MDHEN; CDR2 reads SYDVKM. CDR3 sequence (DNA): TGTGCCAGCAGCCCCGGGACAGGGGGAATAAAGCAGTACTTC. It specifies CASSPGTGGIKQYF.

The chain's CDR3 is CASSGGNRAYEQYF. CDR3 coding DNA: TGTGCCAGCTCCGGGGGGAATCGAGCCTACGAGCAGTACTTC. The rearrangement joins TRBV18 to TRBJ2-7, with 7 bases that match TRBD2. This CDR3 has 14 amino acids. The germline V gene encodes CDR1 KGHSH and CDR2 LQKENI. The V and J ends lost 6 bases and 2 bases, in that order; junction bases with no gene match: 7.

The chain couples TRBV28 to TRBJ1-1; TRBD1 might be the D (6 bases). This CDR3 has 14 amino acids. Germline assignment: CDR1 MDHEN and CDR2 SYDVKM. Trimming stripped 5 bases from V and 5 bases from J, with 15 bases between. The CDR3 coding sequence is TGTGCCAGCAGTCTAAAGGGGGAAGGGACTGAAGCTTTCTTT. It is translated as CASSLKGEGTEAFF. Variable domain in full (rest from reference TRBV28 and TRBJ1-1): DVKVTQSSRYLVKRTGEKVFLECVQDMDHENMFWYRQDPGLGLRLIYFSYDVKMKEKGDIPEGYSVSREKKERFSLILESASTNQTSMYLCASSLKGEGTEAFFGQGTRLTVV.

This chain uses TRBV19 with TRBJ1-2; 7 bases are a match to TRBD1. CDR1 and CDR2 from the germline V gene are LNHDA and SQIVND (reference sequence). V lost 5 bases, J lost 1 base, and 13 bases stayed unmatched. CDR3 length: 17 amino acids. CDR3 DNA: TGTGCCAGTAGTGCGAACAGAGGGGACAGAAATAACTATGGCTACACCTTC. Its translation: CASSANRGDRNNYGYTF.